The rows below give T cell receptor beta chains drawn from one sample of a study of blood T cell repertoires in COVID-19. Produced via immunoSEQ multiplex PCR; TCRdb's table is partial and in-frame only. The sample lists about half a million clones, 70% to 90% occurring once. Sequencing input: peripheral blood. The receptors originated from a human donor in a cohort sampled during active COVID-19. CDR3s include the opening cysteine and the closing phenylalanine or tryptophan. D genes are given only for firm matches. Size is omitted from some rows. Given values are once, few, many or a class for expanded clones.

J gene,clone size,D gene,V gene,CDR3 protein,CDR3 DNA
TRBJ2-1,many,NA,TRBV3-1/TRBV3-2,CASSGALSSYNEQFF,TGTGCCAGCAGCGGGGCCCTGAGCTCCTACAATGAGCAGTTCTTC
TRBJ2-7,NA,TRBD2,TRBV25-1,CASKGRLAQGSSYEQYF,TGTGCCAGCAAGGGGCGACTAGCGCAAGGTTCCTCCTACGAGCAGTACTTC
TRBJ2-3,NA,TRBD2,TRBV29-1,CSVRSSGPTDTQYF,TGCAGCGTTAGATCTAGCGGCCCCACGGATACGCAGTATTTT
TRBJ2-5,few,TRBD2,TRBV11-3,CASSLGLAGGPETQYF,TGTGCCAGCAGCTTGGGACTAGCGGGAGGGCCAGAGACCCAGTACTTC
TRBJ1-1,NA,TRBD1,TRBV12-5,CASGLDRGLSAAAFF,TGTGCTAGTGGTTTGGACAGGGGCCTTTCAGCGGCGGCTTTCTTT
TRBJ2-1,once,NA,TRBV6-2/TRBV6-3,CASSQTASSYNEQFF,TGTGCCAGCAGTCAGACAGCCAGCTCCTACAATGAGCAGTTCTTC
TRBJ2-7,NA,NA,TRBV30,CAWSISEQYF,TGTGCCTGGAGTATTAGCGAGCAGTACTTC
TRBJ2-3,NA,NA,TRBV21-1,CASSKEDRGRNTQYF,TGTGCCAGCAGCAAAGAGGACAGGGGGAGGAACACGCAGTATTTT
TRBJ1-3,NA,TRBD1,TRBV30,CAWSVPLRGRGNTIYF,TGTGCCTGGAGTGTACCTCTCAGGGGGCGAGGAAACACCATATATTTT
TRBJ2-7,NA,TRBD2,TRBV3-1/TRBV3-2,CASSYTPTSGNSYEQYF,TGTGCCAGCAGCTATACCCCTACTAGCGGGAACTCCTACGAGCAGTACTTC
TRBJ1-1,NA,NA,TRBV11-2,CASSQVKNTEAFF,TGTGCCAGCAGCCAGGTCAAGAACACTGAAGCTTTCTTT
TRBJ1-1,NA,NA,TRBV19,CASTPPRLTVNHMNTEAFF,TGTGCCAGTACCCCCCCACGGCTGACAGTCAATCACATGAACACTGAAGCTTTCTTT
TRBJ1-1,NA,NA,TRBV2,CASTDSNTEAFF,TGTGCCAGCACGGACAGCAACACTGAAGCTTTCTTT
TRBJ2-1,NA,TRBD2,TRBV2,CASSNRLASSYNEQFF,TGTGCCAGCAGCAACAGACTAGCTAGCTCCTACAATGAGCAGTTCTTC
TRBJ1-2,NA,NA,TRBV2,CASRPQSSYGYTF,TGTGCCAGCAGACCCCAGTCTTCCTATGGCTACACCTTC
TRBJ1-3,NA,TRBD1,TRBV5-4,CASSLLPPGQGSGNTIYF,TGTGCCAGCAGCTTGTTACCGCCGGGACAGGGATCTGGAAACACCATATATTTT
TRBJ2-3,NA,NA,TRBV19,CASSMRAGADTQYF,TGTGCCAGTAGTATGAGGGCAGGGGCAGATACGCAGTATTTT
TRBJ1-4,few,NA,TRBV15,CATSVSGTRGEKLFF,TGTGCCACCAGCGTTTCCGGGACACGCGGTGAAAAACTGTTTTTT
TRBJ1-2,NA,NA,TRBV25-1,CASSPPGQANGYTF,TGTGCCAGCAGCCCCCCGGGACAAGCGAATGGCTACACCTTC
TRBJ2-3,once,TRBD2,TRBV7-2,CASSIQAGVKPDTQYF,TGTGCCAGCAGCATCCAAGCGGGAGTTAAGCCAGATACGCAGTATTTT
TRBJ2-3,NA,TRBD2,TRBV28,CASRDWRTSGGGTQYF,TGTGCCAGCAGGGACTGGAGAACTAGCGGTGGAGGTACGCAGTATTTT
TRBJ1-1,NA,NA,TRBV3-1/TRBV3-2,CASNRKGGAEAFF,TGTGCCAGCAACCGGAAAGGAGGGGCTGAAGCTTTCTTT
TRBJ1-3,few,NA,TRBV2,CASSDQRGNTIYF,TGTGCCAGCAGTGACCAGCGTGGAAACACCATATATTTT
TRBJ2-7,NA,NA,TRBV6-6,CASRDSGFGGYEQYF,TGTGCCAGCAGGGATAGCGGATTTGGGGGCTACGAGCAGTACTTC
TRBJ1-5,NA,TRBD1,TRBV7-6,CASSSQGGFDSNQPQHF,TGTGCCAGCAGTTCTCAAGGGGGCTTCGATAGCAATCAGCCCCAGCATTTT
TRBJ2-7,NA,TRBD1,TRBV6-5,CASSPRQGASYEQYF,TGTGCCAGCAGTCCCCGACAGGGGGCTTCCTACGAGCAGTACTTC
TRBJ1-2,NA,NA,TRBV4-2,CASSQGRNPNYGYTF,TGTGCCAGCAGCCAAGGGCGGAACCCTAACTATGGCTACACCTTC
TRBJ2-6,once,TRBD1,TRBV24-1,CATSDPTGPATGANVLTF,TGTGCCACCAGTGATCCGACAGGGCCCGCCACTGGGGCCAACGTCCTGACTTTC